This TCR beta chain emerged from a study of regulatory T cells in long-lasting Graves disease. Time point of the sample: newly diagnosed GD, antithyroid drugs for less than 3 months. Construction of the TCR library relied on RNA isolated from PBMCs. Building of the TCR beta libraries involved iRepertoire HTBI primers and Arm-PCR of CDR3 regions. TCRdb re-derived calls from the multiplex PCR reads in MiXCR, one entry per CDR3 protein. Seen here are 550,000 to 600,000 distinct CDR3 sequences, about 16% observed once, and the top ten hold 9.5% to 15%. Germline-derived CDR1 and CDR2 are MGHRA and YSYEKL. This CDR3 has 18 amino acids. The V segment lost 0 bases and the J segment 4 bases; nucleotides outside the gene matches: 7. Separately, the same data were catalogued under a study of T cells in Graves' hyperthyroidism and ophthalmopathy.

The chain uses TRBV4-1 and TRBJ2-1, with 12 nucleotides matching TRBD1. The clonotype originates from a man aged 18 to 35 with Graves disease. The material was peripheral blood mononuclear cells (PBMCs), obtained at new diagnosis, from a patient treated with antithyroid drugs. The CDR3 is CASSQDLGQGALYNEQFF. The CDR3 coding sequence is TGCGCCAGCAGCCAAGATCTGGGACAGGGGGCTCTATACAATGAGCAGTTCTTC.